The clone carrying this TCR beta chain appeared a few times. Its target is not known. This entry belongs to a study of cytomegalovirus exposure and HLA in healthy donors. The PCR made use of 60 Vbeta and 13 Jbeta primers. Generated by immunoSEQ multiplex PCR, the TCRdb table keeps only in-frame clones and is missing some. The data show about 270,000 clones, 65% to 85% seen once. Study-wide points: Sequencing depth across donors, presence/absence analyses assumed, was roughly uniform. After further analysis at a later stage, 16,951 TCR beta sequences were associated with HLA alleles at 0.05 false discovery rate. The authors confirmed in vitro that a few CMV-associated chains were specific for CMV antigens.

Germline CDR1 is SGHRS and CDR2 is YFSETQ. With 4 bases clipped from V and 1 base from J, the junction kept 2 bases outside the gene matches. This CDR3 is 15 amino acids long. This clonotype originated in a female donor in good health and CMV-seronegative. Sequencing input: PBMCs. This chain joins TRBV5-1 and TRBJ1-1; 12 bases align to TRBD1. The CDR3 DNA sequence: TGCGCCAGCAGCACGGGACAGGGGGCGAACACTGAAGCTTTCTTT. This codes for CASSTGQGANTEAFF.